Shown below are 13 T cell receptor beta chains from a single sample sequenced in a study of glioma-infiltrating T cells. Using RNA template, CDR3s of TCR alpha and beta were amplified with iRepertoire arm-PCR. TCRdb used MiXCR to reprocess the multiplex PCR reads, holding one entry per CDR3 protein. Among 300,000 to 450,000 distinct CDR3 sequences listed, roughly two fifths were seen once. The specimen was glioma tissue, nonneoplastic brain tissue, or PBMCs (not recorded which). All receptors derive from a human donor with low-grade glioma or glioblastoma, undergoing nonglioma brain surgery, or in good health (not recorded which).

This clonotype turned up a few times. This chain links TRBV4-1 with TRBJ2-7; TRBD1 matches 7 bases. The ends lost 5 bases at V and 3 bases at J; junction bases unmatched: 4. The CDR3 is 13 residues long. Germline CDR1 and CDR2: MGHRA and YSYEKL. The chain's CDR3 is CASSGQDGYEQYF. The CDR3 DNA follows: TGCGCCAGCAGCGGACAGGATGGCTACGAGCAGTACTTC.

With respect to this clonotype: This may come from a read error, since a much larger clone is one base off. CDR3 amino acids: CASSHGWQNEGHTF. DNA of the CDR3: TGTGCCAGCAGCCACGGTTGGCAGAATGAAGGCCACACCTTC. The rearrangement joins TRBV6-1 to TRBJ1-2; no clear D. With 6 bases removed from V and 12 bases from J, the gap between germline ends came to 23 bases. This CDR3 region has 14 residues. Looked up from germline, CDR1 is MNHNS and CDR2 is SASEGT.

Ten or more counts support this clonotype. The rearrangement uses TRBV27 and TRBJ2-5; 10 bases align to TRBD2. The length of the CDR3 is 14 residues. Germline V gene data show CDR1 as MNHEY and CDR2 as SMNVEV (reference sequence). J lost 7 bases, V lost 5 bases, and 7 bases had no gene match. Here the CDR3 DNA reads TGTGCCAGCAGTAGCGGGAGGGCCTTGTCGACCCAGTACTTC. This gives the protein CASSSGRALSTQYF.

The chain combines TRBV20-1 with TRBJ2-3, with 12 bases lining up with TRBD1. Trimming removed 3 bases from V and 4 bases from J; junction bases left unmatched: 5. The length of the CDR3 is 15 residues. The germline gives CDR1 DFQATT, CDR2 SNEGSKA (reference sequence). CDR3 sequence reads: CSASRGQGASDTQYF. The CDR3, as DNA: TGCAGTGCTAGTCGGGGACAGGGGGCATCAGATACGCAGTATTTT.

J is TRBJ2-5 and V is TRBV10-3, with D possibly TRBD1 on 6 matching bases. In germline, CDR1 is ENHRY, CDR2 SYGVKD. Trimming took off 4 bases at V and 5 bases at J, with 8 bases between the two ends. The length of the CDR3 is 12 residues. CDR3 DNA: TGTGCCATCAGTGCTCAGGGGGAGACCCAGTACTTC. Translation gives CAISAQGETQYF.

As for this clonotype: This is likely a read error, given that the CDR3 carries no conserved phenylalanine or tryptophan at its end. As DNA, the CDR3 is TGCAGTGCTGTACCCGGGACTTCTTATGGCTACACCCTC. Translation: CSAVPGTSYGYTL. The chain links TRBV20-1 to TRBJ1-2; TRBD1 is a possible D gene (5 bases). The CDR3 contains 13 residues. Germline V CDR1 and CDR2: DFQATT, SNEGSKA (reference sequence). V lost 5 bases, J lost 5 bases, and 15 bases lay in between.

There are a few counts of this clonotype. The J gene is TRBJ1-1, the V gene TRBV4-2, with 8 bases identical to TRBD1. Germline values: CDR1 LGHNA, CDR2 YNFKEQ. This CDR3 has 15 amino acids. J gave up 2 bases and V 2 bases, and 4 bases lay outside the gene matches. This chain's CDR3 is CASSQPGQGNTEAFF. DNA for the CDR3: TGTGCCAGCAGCCAACCCGGACAGGGAAACACTGAAGCTTTCTTT.

Of note for this clonotype: This clone may be a read error of a much larger clone one base away. The V gene is TRBV27, the J gene TRBJ2-5, with a tentative D call TRBD2 (6 bases). The CDR3 covers 14 residues. The germline V and J ends were trimmed by 11 bases and 3 bases, with 19 bases remaining between them. Germline V CDR1 and CDR2: MNHEY, SMNVEV (reference sequence). This chain's CDR3 is CACTRLGGEETQYF. Written as DNA, the CDR3 is TGTGCCTGCACCCGATTGGGCGGGGAAGAGACCCAGTACTTC.

This clonotype has only a few counts. This sequence joins TRBV7-9 and TRBJ2-1; no firm D call. V gave up 5 bases and J gave up 5 bases, with 10 bases separating them. There are 13 residues in the CDR3. The germline gives CDR1 SEHNR, CDR2 FQNEAQ (reference sequence). The DNA of the CDR3 is TGTGCCAGCAGCCTACTGGGTAACAATGAGCAGTTCTTC. Its translation: CASSLLGNNEQFF.

For this clonotype: A much larger clone lies one base from this, so it may be a read error. The gene calls are TRBV7-2 and TRBJ1-1; the D is unclear. V gave up 5 bases and J gave up 2 bases, with 12 bases separating them. The V gene's germline CDR1 is SGHTA and CDR2 FQGNSA. The CDR3 is 14 amino acids. This chain's CDR3 is CASSIRHSNTEAFF. In nucleotides, the CDR3 is TGTGCCAGCAGCATACGGCACTCAAACACTGAAGCTTTCTTT.

Notes on this clonotype: Being one base from a much bigger clone, this may be a read error. This chain uses TRBV20-1 with TRBJ1-2; D gene uncertain. V lost 6 bases to trimming and J lost 6 bases, with 11 bases between them. CDR3 length: 11 amino acids. CDR1 is DFQATT and CDR2 is SNEGSKA in the germline V gene (reference sequence). The CDR3 sequence: CSAAHGNGYTF. The DNA for the CDR3 is TGCAGTGCAGCACATGGAAATGGCTACACCTTC.

The genes are TRBV20-1 and TRBJ1-2; D call uncertain. The V gene's germline CDR1 is DFQATT and CDR2 SNEGSKA (reference sequence). The CDR3 is 14 residues long. Trimming left V 6 bases short and J 1 base short, with 15 bases between. In DNA form, the CDR3 reads TGCAGTGCGTACTCAAGAGACATTAACTATGGCTACACCTTC. Amino acid sequence: CSAYSRDINYGYTF.

The chain carries TRBV10-3 and TRBJ2-3; maybe TRBD2 (6 bases). Germline V CDR1 and CDR2: ENHRY, SYGVKD. The CDR3 totals 13 residues. Trimming removed 4 bases from V and 5 bases from J, with 10 bases in between. The CDR3 DNA reads as TGTGCCATCAGTGTACCTAGCGAAGATACGCAGTATTTT. It encodes CAISVPSEDTQYF.